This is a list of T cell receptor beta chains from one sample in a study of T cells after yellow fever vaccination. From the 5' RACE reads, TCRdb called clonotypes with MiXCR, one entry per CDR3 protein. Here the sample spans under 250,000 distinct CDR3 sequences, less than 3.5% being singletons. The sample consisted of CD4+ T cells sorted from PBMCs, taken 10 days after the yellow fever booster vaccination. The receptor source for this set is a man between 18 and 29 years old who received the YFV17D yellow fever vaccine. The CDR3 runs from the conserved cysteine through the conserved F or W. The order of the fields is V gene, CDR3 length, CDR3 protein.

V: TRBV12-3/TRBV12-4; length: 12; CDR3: CASSSFNTEAFF
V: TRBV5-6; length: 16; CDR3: CASSRDRGLRNSPLHF
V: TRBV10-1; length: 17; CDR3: CASSVGTSGNSYNEQFF
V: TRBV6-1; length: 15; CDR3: CASRSGGVSKNIQYF
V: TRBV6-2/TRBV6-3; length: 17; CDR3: CASSYWTGARANYGYTF
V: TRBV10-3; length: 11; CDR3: CAIRGTYGYTF
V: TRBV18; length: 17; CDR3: CASSLVGDGGGANVLTF
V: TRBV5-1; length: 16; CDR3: CASSFLGDRRNSPLHF
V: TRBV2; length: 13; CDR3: CASETDTTDTQYF
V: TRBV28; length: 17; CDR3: CASSPLQVAGAYNEQFF
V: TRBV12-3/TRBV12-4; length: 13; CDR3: CASSRPWDTEAFF
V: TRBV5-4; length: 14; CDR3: CASSPGGGLDAQYF
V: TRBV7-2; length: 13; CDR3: CASSLEYRLEQYF